This TCR beta chain was retrieved from a study of blood T cell repertoires in COVID-19. Study-level information: Samples of COVID-19 (acute and convalescent) were obtained from the United States, Italy and Spain. In each case, the material was cDNA or gDNA derived from T cells, B-cell-depleted T cells, or PBMCs.

Seattle patients were enrolled while actively infected and followed longitudinally. Under the authors' procedure: Counts of nucleated cells, estimated from reference gene primer amplification, were obtained. The assay was immunoSEQ multiplex PCR, and TCRdb's table has in-frame clones only and misses some. V and J calls plus clone size are reproduced from that table; the DNA served to infer D and trimming. The sample contains fewer than 60,000 clones, more than 85% of which appear only once. The CDR3 has 16 residues. V lost 4 bases to trimming and J lost 3 bases, with 15 bases between them. Looked up from germline, CDR1 is KGHDR and CDR2 is SFDVKD.

The TCR comes from a man in his fifties or sixties with COVID-19, enrolled during active disease. This chain links TRBV24-1 with TRBJ2-1, with D maybe TRBD1 (5 bases). Sequenced sample: peripheral blood. CDR3 coding DNA: TGTGCCACCAGTGAACTGGGGCGCGGTCTCTACAATGAGCAGTTCTTC. Residues: CATSELGRGLYNEQFF.